The entry below gives a single T cell receptor beta chain sequence along with its context. What it binds is not known. These data are taken from a study of cytomegalovirus exposure and HLA in healthy donors. Study outcomes and limitations: Further analysis, carried out later, found HLA-associated TCR beta chains more clonally expanded than equally common other chains. Based on reports, TCR beta sequences accurately predicted HLA-A and HLA-B alleles for most subjects.

Primers: 60 Vbeta forward and 13 Jbeta reverse. Only in-frame clones appear in the TCRdb table, and some are missing; sequencing was by immunoSEQ multiplex PCR. The sample records around 140,000 clones, approximately 74% being singletons. The junction had 11 bases not matched to a gene; V was cut back by 4 bases and J by 2 bases. The length of the CDR3 is 18 residues. Germline lookup yields CDR1 SGHVS and CDR2 FNYEAQ. The chain carries TRBV7-6 and TRBJ2-3; 11 bases are shared with TRBD2. This clonotype was obtained from a male donor in good health and CMV-seronegative. Material: PBMCs. The DNA of the CDR3 is TGTGCCAGCAGCTCCCCGACTAGCGGGGACCTATTCACAGATACGCAGTATTTT. It yields the protein CASSSPTSGDLFTDTQYF. Full variable domain (remainder filled in from reference TRBV7-6 and TRBJ2-3): GAGVSQSPRYKVTKRGQDVALRCDPISGHVSLYWYRQALGQGPEFLTYFNYEAQQDKSGLPNDRFSAERPEGSISTLTIQRTEQRDSAMYRCASSSPTSGDLFTDTQYFGPGTRLTVL.